The 7 T cell receptor beta chains presented below share a single source sample, sequenced in a study of cytomegalovirus exposure and HLA in healthy donors. PCR amplification relied on 60 Vbeta primers (plus 13 Jbeta primers). This table comes from immunoSEQ multiplex PCR, and its TCRdb copy is limited to in-frame clones, with some not included. The table records under 150,000 clones, 60% to 85% of them present only once. Source material: PBMCs. The receptors derive from a woman aged 40 to 50 in good health and CMV-seronegative.

V usage is TRBV6-1 and J usage is TRBJ1-1; D is undetermined. With 6 bases removed from V and 5 bases from J, the gap between germline ends came to 16 bases. Germline CDR1 MNHNS, CDR2 SASEGT. The CDR3 sequence is 14 residues long. CDR3: CASRARGGSTEAFF. CDR3 in DNA: TGTGCCAGCAGGGCCCGGGGTGGAAGTACTGAAGCTTTCTTT.

The chain has TRBV11-2 and TRBJ2-5; 7 bases match TRBD2. The DNA end is more similar to TRBJ2-7, so the J call may be wrong. Germline assignment: CDR1 SGHAT and CDR2 FQNNGV. This CDR3 contains 14 residues. In DNA, the CDR3 is TGTGCCAGCAGCGTAAAGCGGGGTCCCTACGAGCAGTACTTC. Its protein product is CASSVKRGPYEQYF.

The chain couples TRBV2 to TRBJ2-2, with D perhaps matching TRBD1 (5 bases). V lost 3 bases, J lost 5 bases, and 10 bases lay in between. This CDR3 comprises 14 residues. Germline lookup yields CDR1 SNHLY and CDR2 FYNNEI. Here the CDR3 reads CASSEAGWTGELFF. CDR3 DNA: TGTGCCAGCAGTGAGGCAGGGTGGACCGGGGAGCTGTTTTTT.

The rearrangement links TRBV27 to TRBJ2-1, with a weak D call TRBD2 (6 bases). The CDR3 is 12 residues long. V was shortened by 6 bases and J by 6 bases, with 9 bases between the two germline ends. Germline V gene data show CDR1 as MNHEY and CDR2 as SMNVEV (reference sequence). CDR3 protein: CASRRLVNEQFF. DNA of the CDR3: TGTGCCAGCAGGCGACTAGTCAATGAGCAGTTCTTC.

The rearrangement joins TRBV27 to TRBJ2-2; the D is unclear. Deletions cut 5 bases from V and 2 bases from J, with 9 bases between. The CDR3 covers 14 residues. Germline-derived CDR1 and CDR2 are MNHEY and SMNVEV (reference sequence). CDR3 coding DNA: TGTGCCAGCAGTCCAGGATCTAACACCGGGGAGCTGTTTTTT. Translation gives CASSPGSNTGELFF.

The chain uses TRBV27 and TRBJ1-2, with 10 bases that match TRBD1. The germline CDR1 and CDR2 sequences are MNHEY and SMNVEV (reference sequence). The CDR3 spans 15 residues. V gave up 5 bases and J gave up 4 bases; unmatched junction bases: 7. The CDR3 nucleotides are TGTGCCAGCAGTCCGGGACAGGGGCCCTTCTATGGCTACACCTTC. Its translation: CASSPGQGPFYGYTF.

On this clone: A read error may produce the germline difference seen at one junction end. The rearrangement joins TRBV25-1 to TRBJ1-2; TRBD1 might be the D (5 bases). This CDR3 comprises 13 residues. CDR1 MGHDK and CDR2 SYGVNS come from the germline V gene. The CDR3 region has the DNA TGTGCCGGCAGTGAATGGGGCGGGACGGCAATATCCTTC. It yields the protein CAGSEWGGTAISF.